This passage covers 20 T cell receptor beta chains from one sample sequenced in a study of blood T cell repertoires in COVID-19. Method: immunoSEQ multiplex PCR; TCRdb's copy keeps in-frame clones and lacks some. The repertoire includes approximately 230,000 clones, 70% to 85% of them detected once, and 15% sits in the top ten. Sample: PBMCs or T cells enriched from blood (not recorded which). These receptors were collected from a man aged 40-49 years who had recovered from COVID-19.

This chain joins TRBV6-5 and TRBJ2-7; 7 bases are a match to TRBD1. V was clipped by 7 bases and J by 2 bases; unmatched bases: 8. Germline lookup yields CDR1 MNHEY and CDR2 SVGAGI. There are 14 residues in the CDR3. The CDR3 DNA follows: TGTGCCAGCACGAGGGACAGCGTAACCTACGAGCAGTACTTC. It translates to CASTRDSVTYEQYF.

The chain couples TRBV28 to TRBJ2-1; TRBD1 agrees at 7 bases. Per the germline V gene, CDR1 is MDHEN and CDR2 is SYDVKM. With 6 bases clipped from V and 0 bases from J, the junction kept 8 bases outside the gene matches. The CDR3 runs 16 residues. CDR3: CASSRDRESSYNEQFF. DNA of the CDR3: TGTGCCAGCAGCCGCGACAGGGAGAGCTCCTACAATGAGCAGTTCTTC.

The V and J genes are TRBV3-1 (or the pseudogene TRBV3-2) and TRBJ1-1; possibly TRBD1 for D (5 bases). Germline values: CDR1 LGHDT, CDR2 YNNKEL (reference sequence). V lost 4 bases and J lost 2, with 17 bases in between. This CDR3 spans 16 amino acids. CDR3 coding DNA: TGTGCCAGCAGCCCCCACCAGGGTAACAGCAACACTGAAGCTTTCTTT. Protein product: CASSPHQGNSNTEAFF.

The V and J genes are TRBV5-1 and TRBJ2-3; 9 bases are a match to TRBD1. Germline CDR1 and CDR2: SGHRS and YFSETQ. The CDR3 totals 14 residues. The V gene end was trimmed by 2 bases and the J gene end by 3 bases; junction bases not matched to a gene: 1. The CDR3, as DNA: TGCGCCAGCAGCTTCGGACAGGGGACAGATACGCAGTATTTT. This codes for CASSFGQGTDTQYF. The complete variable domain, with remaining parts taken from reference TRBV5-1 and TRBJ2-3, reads KAGVTQTPRYLIKTRGQQVTLSCSPISGHRSVSWYQQTPGQGLQFLFEYFSETQRNKGNFPGRFSGRQFSNSRSEMNVSTLELGDSALYLCASSFGQGTDTQYFGPGTRLTVL.

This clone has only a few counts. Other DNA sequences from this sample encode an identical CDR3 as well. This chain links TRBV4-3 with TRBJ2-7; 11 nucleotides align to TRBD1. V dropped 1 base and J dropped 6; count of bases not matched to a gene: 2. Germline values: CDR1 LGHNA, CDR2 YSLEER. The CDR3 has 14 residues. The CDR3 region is CASSQAGQGGEQYF. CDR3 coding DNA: TGCGCCAGCAGCCAAGCGGGACAGGGGGGCGAGCAGTACTTC.

CDR3 protein: CASSLLRGAEAFF. The CDR3 DNA reads as TGTGCCAGCAGCTTACTACGGGGAGCCGAAGCTTTCTTT. The V call is TRBV13, the J call TRBJ1-1, with D unresolved. The CDR3 has 13 residues. CDR1 and CDR2 (germline): PRHDT, FYEKMQ (reference sequence). The V and J ends lost 2 bases and 8 bases respectively, with 12 bases between them.

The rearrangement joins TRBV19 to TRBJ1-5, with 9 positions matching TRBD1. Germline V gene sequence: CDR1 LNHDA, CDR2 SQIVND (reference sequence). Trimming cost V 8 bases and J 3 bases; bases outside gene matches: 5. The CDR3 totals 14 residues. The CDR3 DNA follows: TGTGCCAGTGGACAGGGGACTTCCAATCAGCCCCAGCATTTT. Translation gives CASGQGTSNQPQHF.

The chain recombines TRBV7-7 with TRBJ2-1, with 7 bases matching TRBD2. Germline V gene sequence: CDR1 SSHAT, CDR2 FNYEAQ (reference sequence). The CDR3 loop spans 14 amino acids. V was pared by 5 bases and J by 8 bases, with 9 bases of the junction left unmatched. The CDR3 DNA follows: TGTGCCAGCAGCCTTAACGGTGGGGGGGATGAGCAGTTCTTC. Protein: CASSLNGGGDEQFF. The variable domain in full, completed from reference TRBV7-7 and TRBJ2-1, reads GAGVSQSPRYKVTKRGQDVTLRCDPISSHATLYWYQQALGQGPEFLTYFNYEAQPDKSGLPSDRFSAERPEGSISTLTIQRTEQRDSAMYRCASSLNGGGDEQFFGPGTRLTVL.

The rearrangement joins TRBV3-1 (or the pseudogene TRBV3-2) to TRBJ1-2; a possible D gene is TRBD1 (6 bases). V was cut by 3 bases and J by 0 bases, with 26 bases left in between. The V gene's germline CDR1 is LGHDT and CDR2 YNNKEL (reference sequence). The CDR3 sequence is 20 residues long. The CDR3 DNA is TGTGCCAGCAGCCAGCCGACTCGACAGGCCAAAACCGAATCTAACTATGGCTACACCTTC. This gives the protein CASSQPTRQAKTESNYGYTF.

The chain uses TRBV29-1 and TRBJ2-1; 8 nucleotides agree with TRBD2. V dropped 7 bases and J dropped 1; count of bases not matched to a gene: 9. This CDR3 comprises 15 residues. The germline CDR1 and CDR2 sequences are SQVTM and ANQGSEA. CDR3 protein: CSAGTERGSYNEQFF. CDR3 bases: TGCAGCGCCGGGACTGAGCGGGGGTCCTACAATGAGCAGTTCTTC.

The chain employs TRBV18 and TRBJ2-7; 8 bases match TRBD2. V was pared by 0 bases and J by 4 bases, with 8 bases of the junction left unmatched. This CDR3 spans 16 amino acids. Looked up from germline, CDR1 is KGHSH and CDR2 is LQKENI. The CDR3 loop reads CASSPPEAGGPYEQYF. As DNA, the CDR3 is TGTGCCAGCTCACCACCTGAGGCGGGAGGTCCTTACGAGCAGTACTTC.

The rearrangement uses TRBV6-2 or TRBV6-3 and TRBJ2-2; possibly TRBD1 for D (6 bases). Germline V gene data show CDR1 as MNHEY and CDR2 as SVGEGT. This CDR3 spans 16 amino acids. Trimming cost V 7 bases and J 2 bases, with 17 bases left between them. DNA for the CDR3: TGTGCCAGCACCCCCACCACAGGGTCTAACACCGGGGAGCTGTTTTTT. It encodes CASTPTTGSNTGELFF.

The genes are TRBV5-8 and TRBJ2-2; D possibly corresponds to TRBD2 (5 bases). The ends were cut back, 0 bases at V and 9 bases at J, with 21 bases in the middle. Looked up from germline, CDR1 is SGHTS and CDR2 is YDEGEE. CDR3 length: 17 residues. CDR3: CASSLGLRSGVYRELFF. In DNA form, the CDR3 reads TGTGCCAGCAGCTTGGGGTTGAGGTCCGGGGTTTACCGGGAGCTGTTTTTT.

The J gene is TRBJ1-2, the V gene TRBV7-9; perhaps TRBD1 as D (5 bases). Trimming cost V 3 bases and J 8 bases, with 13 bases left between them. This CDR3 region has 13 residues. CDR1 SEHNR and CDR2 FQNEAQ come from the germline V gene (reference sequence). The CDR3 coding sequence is TGTGCCAGCAGCTTTCCCGGGGACTCAGGCTACACCTTC. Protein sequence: CASSFPGDSGYTF.

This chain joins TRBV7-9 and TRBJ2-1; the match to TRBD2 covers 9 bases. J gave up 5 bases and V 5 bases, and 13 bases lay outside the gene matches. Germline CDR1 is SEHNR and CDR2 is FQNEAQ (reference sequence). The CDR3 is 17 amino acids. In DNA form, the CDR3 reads TGTGCCAGCAGCCTCACCCGGTCTAGCGGGATGCACAATGAGCAGTTCTTC. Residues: CASSLTRSSGMHNEQFF. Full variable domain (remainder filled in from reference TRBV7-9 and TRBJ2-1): DTGVSQNPRHKITKRGQNVTFRCDPISEHNRLYWYRQTLGQGPEFLTYFQNEAQLEKSRLLSDRFSAERPKGSFSTLEIQRTEQGDSAMYLCASSLTRSSGMHNEQFFGPGTRLTVL.

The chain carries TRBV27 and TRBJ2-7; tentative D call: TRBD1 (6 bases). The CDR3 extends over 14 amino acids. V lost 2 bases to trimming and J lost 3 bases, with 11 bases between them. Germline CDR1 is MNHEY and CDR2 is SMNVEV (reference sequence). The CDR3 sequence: CASSLLQGIYEQYF. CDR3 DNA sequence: TGTGCCAGCAGTTTACTGCAGGGGATCTACGAGCAGTACTTC.

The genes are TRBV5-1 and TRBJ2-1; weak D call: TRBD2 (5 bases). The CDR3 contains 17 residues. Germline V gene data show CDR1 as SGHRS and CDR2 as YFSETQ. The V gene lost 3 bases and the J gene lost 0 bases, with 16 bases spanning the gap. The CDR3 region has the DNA TGCGCCAGCAGCTCGGCGGGTGTTCAAAGCTCCTACAATGAGCAGTTCTTC. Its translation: CASSSAGVQSSYNEQFF.

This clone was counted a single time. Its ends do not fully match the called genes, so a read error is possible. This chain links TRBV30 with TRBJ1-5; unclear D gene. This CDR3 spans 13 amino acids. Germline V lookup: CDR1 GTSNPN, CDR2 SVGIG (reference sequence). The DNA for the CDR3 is TGTACCTGGAGTGTAGGCGGAAATCAGCCCCAGCATTTT. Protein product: CTWSVGGNQPQHF.

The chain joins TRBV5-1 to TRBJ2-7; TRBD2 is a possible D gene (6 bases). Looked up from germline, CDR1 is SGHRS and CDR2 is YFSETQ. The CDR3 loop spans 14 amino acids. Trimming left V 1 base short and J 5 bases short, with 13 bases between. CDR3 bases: TGCGCCAGCAGCTTGCCGGGACTCCGTAACGAGCAGTACTTC. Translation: CASSLPGLRNEQYF.

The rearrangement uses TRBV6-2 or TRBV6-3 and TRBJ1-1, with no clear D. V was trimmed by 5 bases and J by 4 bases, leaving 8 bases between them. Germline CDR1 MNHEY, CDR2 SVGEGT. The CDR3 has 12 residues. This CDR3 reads CASSKRSTEAFF. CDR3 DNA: TGTGCCAGCAGTAAGAGGAGCACTGAAGCTTTCTTT.